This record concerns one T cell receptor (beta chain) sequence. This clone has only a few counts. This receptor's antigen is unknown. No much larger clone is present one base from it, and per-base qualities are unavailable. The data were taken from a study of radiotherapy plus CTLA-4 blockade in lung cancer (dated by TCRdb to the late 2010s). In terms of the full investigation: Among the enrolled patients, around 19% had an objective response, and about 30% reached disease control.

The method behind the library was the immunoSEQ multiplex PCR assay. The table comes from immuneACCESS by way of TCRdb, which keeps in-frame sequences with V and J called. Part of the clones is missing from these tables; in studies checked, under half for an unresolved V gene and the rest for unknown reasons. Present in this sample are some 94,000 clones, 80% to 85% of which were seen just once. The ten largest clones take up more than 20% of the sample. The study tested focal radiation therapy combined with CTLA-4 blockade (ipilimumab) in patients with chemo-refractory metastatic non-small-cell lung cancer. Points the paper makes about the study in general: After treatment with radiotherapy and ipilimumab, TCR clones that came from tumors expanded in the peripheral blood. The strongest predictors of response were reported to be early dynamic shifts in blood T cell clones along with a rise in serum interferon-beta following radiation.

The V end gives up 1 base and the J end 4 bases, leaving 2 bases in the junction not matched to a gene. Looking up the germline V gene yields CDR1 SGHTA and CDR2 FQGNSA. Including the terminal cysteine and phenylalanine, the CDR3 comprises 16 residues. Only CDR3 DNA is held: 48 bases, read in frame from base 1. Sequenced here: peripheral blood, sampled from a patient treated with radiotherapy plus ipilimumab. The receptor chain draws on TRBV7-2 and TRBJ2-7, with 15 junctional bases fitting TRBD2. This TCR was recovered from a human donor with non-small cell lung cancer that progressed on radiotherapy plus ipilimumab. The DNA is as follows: TGTGCCAGCAGCTTAGAGGGGACTAGCGGGAGGTACGAGCAGTACTTC. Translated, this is CASSLEGTSGRYEQYF.